This T cell receptor beta chain originates from a study of CD8+CD57+ T cells in acquired aplastic anemia. Looking at the study overall: The mean DNA yield obtained from sorted CD4+ and CD8+ cells came to 3 to 3.5 ug. Study outcomes and limitations: Overlapping CD8+ CDR3 repertoires of patients and controls contained about 27 shared sequences.

Of note for this clonotype: No antigen is known for it. One base away lies a much larger clone, so this may be a sequencing read error.

Germline V lookup: CDR1 SGHKS, CDR2 YYEKEE (reference sequence). The CDR3 covers 9 residues. Using genomic DNA as the template, TCR beta VDJ and CDR3 profiling was carried out. In TCRdb, the reads were re-called with MiXCR into one record per CDR3 protein. The data show around 150,000 distinct CDR3 sequences, around two fifths seen once. The specimen sequenced was sorted CD4+, CD8+, or CD8+CD57+ T cells (not recorded which) from PBMCs. This receptor was obtained from a human donor in good health, serving as a control. The chain recombines TRBV5-5 with TRBJ1-1; the D is unclear. CDR3 DNA: TGTGCCAGCGGAAGTGAAGCTTCCTTT. Its translation is CASGSEASF. The full variable domain, its missing parts supplied by reference TRBV5-5 and TRBJ1-1, is DAGVTQSPTHLIKTRGQQVTLRCSPISGHKSVSWYQQVLGQGPQFIFQYYEKEERGRGNFPDRFSARQFPNYSSELNVNALLLGDSALYLCASGSEASFGQGTRLTVV.